Shown below are 32 T cell receptor beta chains from a single sample sequenced in a study of blood T cell repertoires in COVID-19. Only in-frame clones appear in the TCRdb table, and some are missing; sequencing was by immunoSEQ multiplex PCR. Of some 670,000 clones listed, about nine tenths are singletons. Sample: peripheral blood. All receptors derive from a young woman with acute or convalescent COVID-19.

The rearrangement links TRBV5-1 to TRBJ1-2, with a weak D call TRBD1 (5 bases). The germline V and J ends were trimmed by 0 bases and 7 bases, with 13 bases remaining between them. Germline values: CDR1 SGHRS, CDR2 YFSETQ. The CDR3 contains 14 residues. The CDR3 coding sequence is TGCGCCAGCAGCTTGGACTCTGGGGCAGGTGGCTACACCTTC. It yields the protein CASSLDSGAGGYTF.

The chain has TRBV12-1 and TRBJ1-5; the table gives TRBD1 as D, unverified against the DNA. TRBV12-1 is classified as a pseudogene. This CDR3 spans 18 amino acids. The CDR3, as DNA: TGTGCCAGCAGCTTATTATCGGACAGGGGTTTACCCAATCAGCCCCAGCATTTT. This gives the protein CASSLLSDRGLPNQPQHF.

The chain employs TRBV15 and TRBJ2-1; D may be TRBD1 (6 bases). The germline gives CDR1 LNHNV, CDR2 YYDKDF (reference sequence). V was pared by 6 bases and J by 5 bases, with 14 bases between. The CDR3 consists of 14 residues. The CDR3 reads CATSKDRAHNEQFF. CDR3 DNA: TGTGCCACCAGTAAGGACAGAGCCCACAATGAGCAGTTCTTC.

The chain is built from TRBV12-3 or TRBV12-4 and TRBJ1-1; D is undetermined. The CDR3 length is 13 residues. The germline V and J ends were trimmed by 3 bases and 5 bases, with 10 bases remaining between them. The CDR3 DNA reads TGTGCCAGCAGTTTTTTTGGCGGGACTGAAGCTTTCTTT. This gives the protein CASSFFGGTEAFF.

The chain joins TRBV7-6 to TRBJ2-7; 7 bases agree with TRBD1. CDR1 is SGHVS and CDR2 is FNYEAQ in the germline V gene. The CDR3 is 14 residues long. J lost 3 bases, V lost 5 bases, and 7 bases had no gene match. The CDR3 loop is CASSTDRKDYEQYF. The DNA of the CDR3 is TGTGCCAGCAGCACGGACAGGAAAGACTACGAGCAGTACTTC.

This rearrangement joins TRBV12-3 or TRBV12-4 to TRBJ1-2; 9 bases agree with TRBD1. Trimming cost V 7 bases and J 7 bases; bases outside gene matches: 7. CDR3 length: 13 residues. CDR3 protein: CASNRDRAGGYTF. CDR3 nucleotides: TGTGCCAGCAACCGGGACAGGGCGGGTGGCTACACCTTC.

The V and J genes are TRBV4-3 and TRBJ1-6; perhaps TRBD1 as D (5 bases). Trimming left V 0 bases short and J 10 bases short, with 10 bases between. CDR3 length: 14 amino acids. Germline V gene data show CDR1 as LGHNA and CDR2 as YSLEER. The CDR3 nucleotides are TGCGCCAGCAGCCAAGATGGGGGGAAATCACCCCTCCACTTT. Translated: CASSQDGGKSPLHF.

This chain uses TRBV7-6 with TRBJ2-1; the match to TRBD2 covers 14 bases. Germline V gives CDR1 SGHVS, CDR2 FNYEAQ. V lost 5 bases, J lost 7 bases, and 4 bases stayed unmatched. The CDR3 is 15 amino acids. The CDR3 sequence: CASSPGTSGGNEQFF. Here the CDR3 DNA reads TGTGCCAGCAGCCCTGGGACTAGCGGGGGTAATGAGCAGTTCTTC.

The chain carries TRBV5-6 and TRBJ2-1; a weak D match, TRBD2 (7 bases). The germline CDR1 and CDR2 sequences are SGHDT and YYEEEE. The CDR3 contains 16 residues. Trimming left V 2 bases short and J 8 bases short, with 20 bases between. CDR3 coding DNA: TGTGCCAGCAGCTTAAATGGGGGGGCGAGGCTACATGAGCAGTTCTTC. Protein product: CASSLNGGARLHEQFF. The variable domain in full, completed from reference TRBV5-6 and TRBJ2-1, reads DAGVTQSPTHLIKTRGQQVTLRCSPKSGHDTVSWYQQALGQGPQFIFQYYEEEERQRGNFPDRFSGHQFPNYSSELNVNALLLGDSALYLCASSLNGGARLHEQFFGPGTRLTVL.

CDR3 region: CASSYSGQGAGNTIYF. DNA of the CDR3: TGTGCCAGCAGTTACTCGGGACAGGGCGCTGGAAACACCATATATTTT. This chain uses TRBV6-5 with TRBJ1-3; 9 bases map to TRBD1. V was pared by 0 bases and J by 2 bases, with 2 bases of the junction left unmatched. The CDR3 has 16 residues. Looked up from germline, CDR1 is MNHEY and CDR2 is SVGAGI.

This chain uses TRBV20-1 with TRBJ2-5; TRBD1 matches at 7 bases. This CDR3 contains 11 residues. Per the germline V gene, CDR1 is DFQATT and CDR2 is SNEGSKA (reference sequence). Germline trimming cut 5 bases from V and 9 bases from J; bases unmatched to any gene: 6. CDR3 coding DNA: TGCAGTGCTTATAATCAGGGGGCCCAGTACTTC. It translates to CSAYNQGAQYF.

The chain employs TRBV27 and TRBJ2-6, with 7 nucleotides matching TRBD1. The CDR3 spans 15 residues. J lost 2 bases, V lost 8 bases, and 6 bases had no gene match. Looked up from germline, CDR1 is MNHEY and CDR2 is SMNVEV (reference sequence). This chain's CDR3 is CASRSDRAGANVLTF. CDR3 in DNA: TGTGCCAGCCGCTCCGACAGGGCTGGGGCCAACGTCCTGACTTTC.

The chain carries TRBV11-2 and TRBJ2-1; D ambiguous. Trimming stripped 3 bases from V and 4 bases from J, with 13 bases between. CDR3 length: 15 residues. Germline assignment: CDR1 SGHAT and CDR2 FQNNGV. CDR3 sequence (DNA): TGTGCCAGCAGCTTGTCAGTTTCCCGTTACAATGAGCAGTTCTTC. Translation: CASSLSVSRYNEQFF.

This chain uses TRBV10-3 with TRBJ2-7; 9 positions match TRBD1. The germline V gene has CDR1 ENHRY and CDR2 SYGVKD. J lost 4 bases, V lost 6 bases, and 4 bases had no gene match. The CDR3 length is 13 residues. CDR3 in DNA: TGTGCCATCAGAGGGGACAGGGATTACGAGCAGTACTTC. It is translated as CAIRGDRDYEQYF.

V is TRBV28 and J is TRBJ1-2; perhaps TRBD1 as D (5 bases). The CDR3 sequence is 13 residues long. The V gene lost 10 bases and the J gene lost 2 bases, with 14 bases spanning the gap. CDR1 and CDR2 from the germline V gene are MDHEN and SYDVKM. The CDR3 spells CATLEGINYGYTF. The CDR3 region has the DNA TGTGCCACCTTGGAGGGGATAAACTATGGCTACACCTTC.

V gene TRBV27 combines with J gene TRBJ1-1; TRBD1 aligns across 7 bases. Trimming cost V 6 bases and J 2 bases; bases outside gene matches: 12. This CDR3 spans 16 amino acids. Germline V CDR1 and CDR2: MNHEY, SMNVEV (reference sequence). The CDR3 is CASRRETGKLNTEAFF. In DNA, the CDR3 is TGTGCCAGCAGGCGAGAGACAGGGAAGTTAAACACTGAAGCTTTCTTT.

This chain uses TRBV6-2 or TRBV6-3 with TRBJ1-5; D might be TRBD1 (5 bases). The CDR3 consists of 15 residues. The ends were cut back, 4 bases at V and 1 base at J, with 11 bases in the middle. Germline CDR1 MNHEY, CDR2 SVGEGT. The CDR3 reads CASSFLQGSNQPQHF. The CDR3 nucleotides are TGTGCCAGCAGTTTCTTGCAGGGAAGCAATCAGCCCCAGCATTTT.

Written as DNA, the CDR3 is TGCGCCAGCAGCACGGGACAGGGAAACAATGAGCAGTTCTTC. It codes for CASSTGQGNNEQFF. This rearrangement joins TRBV5-1 to TRBJ2-1; TRBD1 matches at 9 bases. With 4 bases clipped from V and 5 bases from J, the junction kept 4 bases outside the gene matches. This CDR3 has 14 residues. The germline V gene has CDR1 SGHRS and CDR2 YFSETQ.

The chain is built from TRBV25-1 and TRBJ2-3; TRBD2 agrees at 7 bases. The junction had 11 bases not matched to a gene; V was cut back by 3 bases and J by 2 bases. This CDR3 contains 17 residues. From germline, CDR1 is MGHDK and CDR2 SYGVNS. CDR3 in amino acids: CASSDSRAGIPTDTQYF. The DNA for the CDR3 is TGTGCCAGCAGTGATAGTAGAGCGGGGATCCCCACAGATACGCAGTATTTT.

This clone showed up just once. The V and J genes are TRBV28 and TRBJ1-5; 7 nucleotides align to TRBD1. CDR1 and CDR2 from the germline V gene are MDHEN and SYDVKM. V dropped 9 bases and J dropped 5; count of bases not matched to a gene: 7. The CDR3 loop spans 13 amino acids. The CDR3 DNA reads as TGTGCCAGTGGGGGTAGGGGGCATCAGCCCCAGCATTTT. This gives the protein CASGGRGHQPQHF.

This clone was observed once. This chain uses TRBV12-3 or TRBV12-4 with TRBJ1-1, with a weak D call TRBD1 (5 bases). CDR3 length equals 13 residues. V lost 3 bases, J lost 5 bases, and 10 bases lay in between. The CDR3 nucleotides are TGTGCCAGCAGTTTGGGGGGGGAGACTGAAGCTTTCTTT. Translation gives CASSLGGETEAFF.

The chain recombines TRBV7-2 with TRBJ2-7, with 12 nucleotides matching TRBD2. Looked up from germline, CDR1 is SGHTA and CDR2 is FQGNSA. The CDR3 consists of 16 residues. With 1 base clipped from V and 3 bases from J, the junction kept 4 bases outside the gene matches. DNA of the CDR3: TGTGCCAGCAGCTTAGAACTAGCGGGGGGTGACTACGAGCAGTACTTC. Amino acid sequence: CASSLELAGGDYEQYF.

V is TRBV10-3 and J is TRBJ1-1; 7 bases match TRBD1. From germline, CDR1 is ENHRY and CDR2 SYGVKD. V gave up 0 bases and J gave up 5 bases; unmatched junction bases: 9. This CDR3 region has 16 residues. CDR3 loop: CAISESKGARNTEAFF. CDR3 sequence (DNA): TGTGCCATCAGTGAGTCGAAGGGGGCTCGGAATACTGAAGCTTTCTTT.

The V gene is TRBV30, the J gene TRBJ1-2; 9 bases agree with TRBD1. Per the germline V gene, CDR1 is GTSNPN and CDR2 is SVGIG (reference sequence). Trimming removed 2 bases from V and 7 bases from J; junction bases left unmatched: 5. This CDR3 has 13 residues. CDR3 protein: CAWSLDRGIGYTF. CDR3 nucleotide sequence: TGTGCCTGGAGTTTGGACAGGGGAATTGGCTACACCTTC.

The chain links TRBV7-9 to TRBJ1-1, with a possible D match to TRBD1 (6 bases). This CDR3 contains 17 residues. Germline V gene sequence: CDR1 SEHNR, CDR2 FQNEAQ (reference sequence). The V end lost 1 base, the J end lost 3 bases, and 18 bases lay between the germline ends. CDR3 amino acids: CASSLVGGADRYTEAFF. CDR3 coding DNA: TGTGCCAGCAGCTTAGTAGGGGGGGCAGACAGGTACACTGAAGCTTTCTTT.

The V and J genes are TRBV7-9 and TRBJ1-1, with D possibly TRBD1 on 6 matching bases. Looked up from germline, CDR1 is SEHNR and CDR2 is FQNEAQ (reference sequence). V was pared by 1 base and J by 2 bases, with 11 bases between. CDR3 size: 15 residues. The CDR3 here is CASSLGNRANTEAFF. In nucleotides, the CDR3 is TGTGCCAGCAGCTTAGGCAACAGGGCCAACACTGAAGCTTTCTTT.

The chain links TRBV5-1 to TRBJ2-3; weak D call: TRBD2 (6 bases). The length of the CDR3 is 16 residues. Trimming shortened V by 2 bases and J by 0 bases, and 13 bases separated the two germline ends. Germline V gives CDR1 SGHRS, CDR2 YFSETQ. The CDR3 is CASSLPSGLSTDTQYF. The CDR3 region has the DNA TGCGCCAGCAGCTTACCAAGCGGGTTAAGCACAGATACGCAGTATTTT.

The chain carries TRBV5-1 and TRBJ2-1; 7 positions agree with TRBD2. The germline V gene encodes CDR1 SGHRS and CDR2 YFSETQ. With 6 bases clipped from V and 5 bases from J, the junction kept 11 bases outside the gene matches. The CDR3 length is 15 residues. The CDR3 spells CASNLGGKGDNEQFF. The CDR3 DNA follows: TGCGCCAGCAACCTGGGAGGGAAGGGCGACAATGAGCAGTTCTTC.

This clone has just one count. The V and J genes are TRBV5-1 and TRBJ2-2; 10 positions match TRBD1. The CDR3 extends over 16 amino acids. V shed 1 base and J 6 bases; nucleotides not matched to a gene: 6. The germline gives CDR1 SGHRS, CDR2 YFSETQ. The CDR3 region has the DNA TGCGCCAGCAGCTTGAGGGGACAGGGGAGCGCCGGGGAGCTGTTTTTT. Translation gives CASSLRGQGSAGELFF.

V gene TRBV6-6 combines with J gene TRBJ2-1, with TRBD1 matching over 9 bases. The germline CDR1 and CDR2 sequences are MNHNY and SVGAGI (reference sequence). The CDR3 is 11 amino acids. The V segment lost 7 bases and the J segment 13 bases; nucleotides outside the gene matches: 5. CDR3 protein: CASMRDRVQFF. The CDR3 DNA sequence: TGTGCCAGCATGAGGGACAGGGTTCAGTTCTTC.

V is TRBV7-2 and J is TRBJ2-7; 9 nucleotides align to TRBD2. Germline CDR1 and CDR2: SGHTA and FQGNSA. J lost 5 bases, V lost 3 bases, and 11 bases had no gene match. There are 16 residues in the CDR3. The CDR3 sequence is CASSFRGGAEAHEQYF. CDR3 DNA sequence: TGTGCCAGCAGCTTTCGCGGGGGGGCAGAGGCCCACGAGCAGTACTTC.

This sequence joins TRBV4-1 and TRBJ2-7; 8 bases fit TRBD1. Germline trimming cut 4 bases from V and 2 bases from J; bases unmatched to any gene: 7. CDR1 is MGHRA and CDR2 is YSYEKL in the germline V gene. The CDR3 has 15 amino acids. The CDR3, as DNA: TGCGCCAGCAGCCGCCTCGGACAGGGCCCCTACGAGCAGTACTTC. This codes for CASSRLGQGPYEQYF.